A selection of T cell receptor beta chains follows, all from one sample in a study. A single record per CDR3 protein comes from TCRdb applying MiXCR to the 5' RACE reads. Of fewer than 9,000 distinct CDR3 sequences detected, 50% to 55% appear once; the ten largest clones hold approximately 5%. Sequencing used memory CD4+ T cells sorted from a lymph node. The receptors come from a female donor with breast cancer. CDR3s include the opening cysteine and the closing phenylalanine or tryptophan. Each record gives: D gene, clone size, V gene, J gene, CDR3 protein, CDR3 DNA. The D gene is left open where the match is weak. The size of a clone is reported for some rows only, either as once, few or many, or as a class for expanded clones.

NA,NA,TRBV29-1,TRBJ2-3,CSVGGPTNTKYF,TGCAGCGTTGGAGGCCCCACAAATACGAAGTATTTT
NA,NA,TRBV2,TRBJ1-6,CASKKADLTLHF,TGTGCCAGCAAGAAAGCTGACCTCACCCTCCACTTT
TRBD1,NA,TRBV10-3,TRBJ2-6,CAISGGTGGFSGANVLTF,TGTGCCATCAGTGGCGGGACAGGGGGCTTCTCTGGGGCCAACGTCCTGACTTTC
NA,NA,TRBV7-9,TRBJ2-3,CASSLDPARTSTDTQYF,TGTGCCAGCAGCCTAGACCCGGCCCGTACGAGCACAGATACGCAGTATTTT
TRBD1,few,TRBV29-1,TRBJ2-4,CSVITGTSQGNIQYF,TGCAGCGTCATCACCGGGACATCACAGGGGAACATTCAGTACTTC
NA,NA,TRBV12-3/TRBV12-4,TRBJ1-1,CASSLIIGGEAFF,TGTGCCAGCAGTTTAATTATCGGAGGGGAAGCTTTCTTT
TRBD1,NA,TRBV5-1,TRBJ1-2,CASSVWDSTNYGNTF,TGCGCCAGCAGCGTCTGGGACAGTACTAACTATGGCAACACCTTC
TRBD2,NA,TRBV10-3,TRBJ2-5,CAISEDRTSASQYF,TGTGCTATCAGTGAGGATAGGACTAGCGCCTCCCAGTACTTC
NA,NA,TRBV7-2,TRBJ2-2,CASSRRRDSELFF,TGTGCCAGCAGCCGCCGTCGGGACTCGGAGCTGTTTTTT
TRBD1,NA,TRBV5-1,TRBJ2-7,CASSTDGTGAEQYF,TGCGCCAGCAGCACCGACGGGACAGGGGCCGAGCAGTACTTC
NA,NA,TRBV12-3/TRBV12-4,TRBJ2-1,CVSSPTTPLYNEQFF,TGTGTCAGCAGCCCCACTACGCCCCTATACAATGAGCAGTTCTTC
TRBD2,NA,TRBV7-2,TRBJ2-7,CASSLGIAGGFSYEQYF,TGTGCCAGCAGCTTAGGGATAGCGGGAGGCTTCTCCTACGAGCAGTACTTC
NA,NA,TRBV12-3/TRBV12-4,TRBJ1-1,CASSLEGNTEAFF,TGTGCCAGCAGTTTAGAGGGGAACACTGAAGCTTTCTTT
NA,few,TRBV10-3,TRBJ1-3,CAISDLEASGNTIYF,TGTGCCATCAGTGACCTGGAGGCCTCTGGAAACACCATATATTTT
NA,NA,TRBV12-3/TRBV12-4,TRBJ1-5,CASNKGDYQPQHF,TGTGCCAGCAATAAGGGTGACTATCAGCCCCAGCATTTT
NA,medium-sized,TRBV28,TRBJ1-1,CASSAPGRWNTEAFF,TGTGCCAGCAGTGCTCCGGGACGGTGGAACACTGAAGCTTTCTTT
NA,NA,TRBV14,TRBJ1-6,CAGSQDNSPLHF,TGTGCCGGCAGCCAAGATAATTCACCCCTCCACTTT
NA,NA,TRBV6-1,TRBJ2-3,CASSLGTPGSTDTQYF,TGTGCCAGCAGTCTAGGGACACCTGGGAGCACAGATACGCAGTATTTT
NA,medium-sized,TRBV7-6,TRBJ1-1,CASSFSGTPNTEAFF,TGTGCCAGCAGCTTCTCCGGGACACCGAACACTGAAGCTTTCTTT
NA,few,TRBV29-1,TRBJ1-1,CSTSGTNSNTEAFF,TGCAGTACCTCCGGGACAAACTCGAACACTGAAGCTTTCTTT
NA,NA,TRBV7-9,TRBJ1-1,CASSTGPLPEAFF,TGTGCCAGCAGCACTGGGCCCCTCCCGGAAGCTTTCTTT
NA,medium-sized,TRBV7-7,TRBJ2-1,CASSLRSGNEQFF,TGTGCTAGCAGCTTGAGGAGCGGCAATGAGCAGTTCTTC
NA,NA,TRBV4-1,TRBJ2-4,CASSQDWPAKNIQYF,TGCGCCAGCAGCCAAGATTGGCCAGCTAAAAACATTCAGTACTTC
NA,NA,TRBV6-1,TRBJ1-2,CASSALWNGYTF,TGTGCCAGCTCTGCGCTCTGGAATGGCTACACCTTC
NA,NA,TRBV20-1,TRBJ1-2,CSAELEADLHSYTF,TGCAGTGCTGAGTTGGAGGCGGATCTGCACAGCTACACCTTC
TRBD2,NA,TRBV4-2,TRBJ2-2,CASSQETGTSGPTGELFF,TGTGCCAGCAGCCAAGAAACAGGGACTAGCGGTCCCACCGGGGAGCTGTTTTTT
TRBD2,few,TRBV4-3,TRBJ2-1,CASSPGTSSSPPNEQFF,TGCGCCAGCAGCCCCGGGACTAGTAGTTCCCCACCCAATGAGCAGTTCTTC
TRBD1,few,TRBV5-1,TRBJ2-3,CASSSQQGETQYF,TGCGCCAGCAGCTCACAACAGGGGGAAACGCAGTATTTT
NA,NA,TRBV6-1,TRBJ2-1,CANSRDTLSNEQFF,TGTGCCAATTCCCGGGACACCCTATCGAATGAGCAGTTCTTC
NA,NA,TRBV6-2/TRBV6-3,TRBJ2-1,CASTRRVSNEQFF,TGTGCCAGCACAAGACGGGTATCCAATGAGCAGTTCTTC
TRBD1,NA,TRBV4-3,TRBJ1-6,CASSQDRGRNSHLHF,TGCGCCAGCAGCCAGGACAGGGGGCGGAATTCACACCTCCACTTT
TRBD1,few,TRBV20-1,TRBJ2-2,CSASRGQGGTGELFF,TGCAGTGCTTCCCGTGGACAGGGAGGCACCGGGGAGCTGTTTTTT
NA,few,TRBV2,TRBJ1-5,CASRRLAGNQPQHF,TGTGCCAGCAGGAGACTGGCGGGCAATCAGCCCCAGCATTTT
TRBD1,few,TRBV4-3,TRBJ2-7,CASSQDGPGTAPWEQYF,TGCGCCAGCAGCCAAGATGGCCCCGGGACAGCCCCCTGGGAGCAGTACTTC
TRBD1,few,TRBV29-1,TRBJ1-1,CSVGGQGVNTEAFF,TGCAGCGTGGGGGGACAGGGGGTGAACACTGAAGCTTTCTTT
NA,few,TRBV27,TRBJ2-2,CASSPTSLYGELFF,TGTGCCAGCAGTCCGACTAGTTTATACGGGGAGCTGTTTTTT
NA,few,TRBV7-7,TRBJ2-1,CASSFGKTGNNEQFF,TGTGCTAGCAGCTTTGGGAAAACAGGGAATAATGAGCAGTTCTTC
NA,NA,TRBV4-1,TRBJ1-3,CASSQEGTTGNTIYF,TGCGCCAGCAGCCAAGAAGGGACAACTGGAAACACCATATATTTT